This is a list of T cell receptor beta chains from one sample in a study of blood T cell repertoires in COVID-19. Generated by immunoSEQ multiplex PCR, the TCRdb table keeps only in-frame clones and is missing some. The sample includes approximately 300,000 clones, around 88% of them seen just once. The sequencing sample was made of peripheral blood. The receptors were sampled from a woman between 50 and 59 years old with acute or convalescent COVID-19. Both conserved end residues are part of each CDR3. Each record gives: J gene, V gene, CDR3 protein.

j_call: TRBJ1-4
v_call: TRBV28
cdr3_aa: CASSLRGTGGEKLFF

j_call: TRBJ2-1
v_call: TRBV5-1
cdr3_aa: CATYLGTGYNEQFF

j_call: TRBJ2-2
v_call: TRBV6-4
cdr3_aa: CASSDSTGGDTGELFF

j_call: TRBJ2-2
v_call: TRBV7-2
cdr3_aa: CASSLDVITGELFF

j_call: TRBJ2-3
v_call: TRBV10-3
cdr3_aa: CAIRPSGASTDTQYF

j_call: TRBJ2-1
v_call: TRBV27
cdr3_aa: CASRPSGINEQFF

j_call: TRBJ1-2
v_call: TRBV28
cdr3_aa: CASSIGQRTGYTF

j_call: TRBJ2-6
v_call: TRBV29-1
cdr3_aa: CSAMPRDRDSGANVLTF

j_call: TRBJ2-7
v_call: TRBV2
cdr3_aa: CASRVDSYEQYF

j_call: TRBJ2-5
v_call: TRBV6-5
cdr3_aa: CASSYPGLAGVETQYF

j_call: TRBJ1-1
v_call: TRBV7-3
cdr3_aa: CASSLTPDTEAFF

j_call: TRBJ2-3
v_call: TRBV5-4
cdr3_aa: CASSLAGGLTDTQYF

j_call: TRBJ2-1
v_call: TRBV12-3/TRBV12-4
cdr3_aa: CASRRAGDGEQFF

j_call: TRBJ2-2
v_call: TRBV15
cdr3_aa: CATSRLKTGNTGELFF

j_call: TRBJ1-4
v_call: TRBV15
cdr3_aa: CATSRDPGAGEKLFF

j_call: TRBJ1-2
v_call: TRBV4-1
cdr3_aa: CASSQGDRGRLDYGYTF